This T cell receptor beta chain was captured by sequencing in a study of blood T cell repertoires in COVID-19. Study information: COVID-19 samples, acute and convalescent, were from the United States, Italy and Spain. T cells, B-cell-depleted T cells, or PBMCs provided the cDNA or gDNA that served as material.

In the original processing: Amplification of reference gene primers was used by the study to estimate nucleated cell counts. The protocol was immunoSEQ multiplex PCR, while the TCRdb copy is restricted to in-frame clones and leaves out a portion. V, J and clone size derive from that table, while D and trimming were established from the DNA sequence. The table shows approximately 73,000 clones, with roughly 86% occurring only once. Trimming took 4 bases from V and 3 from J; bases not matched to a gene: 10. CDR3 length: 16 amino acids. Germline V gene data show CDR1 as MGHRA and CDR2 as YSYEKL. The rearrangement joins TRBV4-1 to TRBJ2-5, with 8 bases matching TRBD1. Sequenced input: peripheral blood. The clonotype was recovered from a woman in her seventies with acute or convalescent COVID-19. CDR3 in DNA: TGCGCCAGCAGCCCACCCCCCAGGGGGCAGGAAGAGACCCAGTACTTC. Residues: CASSPPPRGQEETQYF.